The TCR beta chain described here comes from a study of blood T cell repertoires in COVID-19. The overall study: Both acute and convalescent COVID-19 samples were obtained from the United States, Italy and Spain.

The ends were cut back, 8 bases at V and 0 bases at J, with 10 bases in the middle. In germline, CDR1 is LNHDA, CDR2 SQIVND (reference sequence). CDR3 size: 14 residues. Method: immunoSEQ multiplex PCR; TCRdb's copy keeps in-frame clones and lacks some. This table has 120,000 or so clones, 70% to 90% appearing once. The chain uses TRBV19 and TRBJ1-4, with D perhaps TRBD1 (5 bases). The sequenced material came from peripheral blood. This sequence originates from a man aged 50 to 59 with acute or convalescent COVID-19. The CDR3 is CASGGQATNEKLFF. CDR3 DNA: TGTGCCAGTGGCGGACAAGCAACTAATGAAAAACTGTTTTTT.